This T cell receptor (beta chain) was obtained from a study of cytomegalovirus exposure and HLA in healthy donors. V shed 8 bases and J shed 5 bases, with 12 bases lying between them. From germline, CDR1 is MDHEN and CDR2 SYDVKM. This CDR3 has 12 amino acids. These donors, healthy bone marrow donors, were studied. PCR employed 60 Vbeta and 13 Jbeta primers. Produced via immunoSEQ multiplex PCR; TCRdb's table is partial and in-frame only. This table has 150,000 to 200,000 clones, 70% to 90% appearing once. Findings and limits, study-wide: When presence/absence was analysed, sequencing depth was taken to be roughly uniform across donors. At a 0.05 false discovery rate, a later analysis found over 15,000 TCR beta sequences to be associated with HLA alleles.

For this clone: Its antigen is not identified.

The sequenced material came from PBMCs. The clonotype originates from a man aged 18 to 29 in good health and CMV-seropositive. The gene calls are TRBV28 and TRBJ1-2; D ambiguous. The CDR3 DNA sequence: TGTGCCAGCCTAAGGGCGGGGTATGGCTACACCTTC. Encoded protein: CASLRAGYGYTF.